The clone carrying this T cell receptor (beta chain) was counted only a few times. Its specificity is unknown. The data belong to a study of identical twins. General study findings and limits: Low generation-probability sequences were in excess among twin-shared out-of-frame alpha sequences. Abundant cord blood beta clonotypes carried fewer insertions; memory repertoires showed none.

TCRdb redid the calling of the 5' RACE reads with MiXCR, one entry per CDR3 protein. The data contain under 300,000 distinct CDR3 sequences, roughly 13% of them singletons. V was pared by 4 bases and J by 4 bases, with 5 bases of the junction left unmatched. The germline V gene has CDR1 SGDLS and CDR2 YYNGEE. The CDR3 spans 15 residues. These data were also reused for a study on yellow fever vaccine responses in identical twins.

This sequence was found in a woman under 30 in good health. The specimen sequenced was memory (CD45RO+) T cells sorted from blood. The chain is built from TRBV9 and TRBJ2-1; 10 nucleotides align to TRBD2. The CDR3 is CASSSSGGRYNEQFF. In DNA, the CDR3 is TGTGCCAGCAGCTCTAGCGGGGGTCGGTACAATGAGCAGTTCTTC. Using reference TRBV9 and TRBJ2-1 for the parts outside the CDR3, the full variable domain is DSGVTQTPKHLITATGQRVTLRCSPRSGDLSVYWYQQSLDQGLQFLIQYYNGEERAKGNILERFSAQQFPDLHSELNLSSLELGDSALYFCASSSSGGRYNEQFFGPGTRLTVL.